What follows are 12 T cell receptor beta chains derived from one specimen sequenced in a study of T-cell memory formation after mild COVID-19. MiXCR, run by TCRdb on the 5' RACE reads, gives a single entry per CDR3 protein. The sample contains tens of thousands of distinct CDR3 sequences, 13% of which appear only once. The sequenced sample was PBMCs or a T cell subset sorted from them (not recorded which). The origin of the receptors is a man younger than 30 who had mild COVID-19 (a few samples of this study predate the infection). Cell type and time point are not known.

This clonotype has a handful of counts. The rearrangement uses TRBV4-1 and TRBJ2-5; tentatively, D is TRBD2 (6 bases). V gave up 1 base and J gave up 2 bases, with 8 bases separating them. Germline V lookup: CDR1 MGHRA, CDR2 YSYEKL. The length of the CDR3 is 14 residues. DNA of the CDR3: TGCGCCAGCAGCCAAGTTCGGGAGCAAGAGACCCAGTACTTC. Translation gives CASSQVREQETQYF.

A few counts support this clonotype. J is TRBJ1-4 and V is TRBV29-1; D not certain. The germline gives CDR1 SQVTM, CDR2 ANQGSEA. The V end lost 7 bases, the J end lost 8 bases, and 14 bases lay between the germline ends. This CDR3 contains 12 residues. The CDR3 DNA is TGCAGCGGCGGGGTATCGGGAGAAAAACTGTTTTTT. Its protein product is CSGGVSGEKLFF.

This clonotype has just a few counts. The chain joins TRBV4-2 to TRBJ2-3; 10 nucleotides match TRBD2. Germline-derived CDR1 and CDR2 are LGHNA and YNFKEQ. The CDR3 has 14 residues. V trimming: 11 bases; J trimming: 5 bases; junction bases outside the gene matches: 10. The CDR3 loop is CAGCGTSELDTQYF. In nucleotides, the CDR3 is TGTGCCGGGTGCGGGACTAGCGAATTAGATACGCAGTATTTT.

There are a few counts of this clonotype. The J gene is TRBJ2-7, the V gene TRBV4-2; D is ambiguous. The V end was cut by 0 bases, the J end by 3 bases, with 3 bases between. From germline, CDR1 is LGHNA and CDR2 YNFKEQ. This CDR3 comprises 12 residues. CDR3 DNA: TGTGCCAGCAGCCAAGAAGACTACGAGCAGTACTTC. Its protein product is CASSQEDYEQYF.

DNA for the CDR3: TGTGCCAGCAGCTACAGGGTCGGAGGGACTGAAGCTTTCTTT. Translation gives CASSYRVGGTEAFF. The rearrangement links TRBV7-6 to TRBJ1-1; weak D call: TRBD1 (6 bases). The CDR3 length is 14 residues. The ends were cut back, 4 bases at V and 5 bases at J, with 14 bases in the middle. Germline loops: CDR1 SGHVS, CDR2 FNYEAQ.

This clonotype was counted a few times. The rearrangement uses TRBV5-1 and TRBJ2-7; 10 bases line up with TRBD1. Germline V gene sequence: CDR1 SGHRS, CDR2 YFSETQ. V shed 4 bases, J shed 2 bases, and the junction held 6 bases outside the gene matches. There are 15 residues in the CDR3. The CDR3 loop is CASSIGTGDTYEQYF. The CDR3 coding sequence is TGCGCCAGCAGCATTGGGACAGGGGATACCTACGAGCAGTACTTC.

CDR3 loop: CASSLFTQPQHF. In DNA form, the CDR3 reads TGTGCCAGCAGCTTATTCACTCAGCCCCAGCATTTT. V gene TRBV7-4 combines with J gene TRBJ1-5, with unresolved D. The CDR3 has 12 residues. Germline-derived CDR1 and CDR2 are SGHVT and SQSDAQ. The V and J ends lost 2 bases and 6 bases respectively, with 5 bases between them.

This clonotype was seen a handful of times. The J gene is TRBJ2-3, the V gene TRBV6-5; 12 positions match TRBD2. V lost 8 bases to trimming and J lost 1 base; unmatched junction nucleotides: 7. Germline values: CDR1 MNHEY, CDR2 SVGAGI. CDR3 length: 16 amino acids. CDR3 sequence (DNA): TGTGCCAGCGCCAGGACTAGCGGGGTTCGCACAGATACGCAGTATTTT. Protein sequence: CASARTSGVRTDTQYF.

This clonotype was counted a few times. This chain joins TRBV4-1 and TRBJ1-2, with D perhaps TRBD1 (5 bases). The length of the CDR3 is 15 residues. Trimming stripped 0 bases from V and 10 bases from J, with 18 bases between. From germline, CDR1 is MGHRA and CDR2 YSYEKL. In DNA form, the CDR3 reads TGCGCCAGCAGCCAAGACGCAGGGACCCTTTCTGACTACACCTTC. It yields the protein CASSQDAGTLSDYTF.

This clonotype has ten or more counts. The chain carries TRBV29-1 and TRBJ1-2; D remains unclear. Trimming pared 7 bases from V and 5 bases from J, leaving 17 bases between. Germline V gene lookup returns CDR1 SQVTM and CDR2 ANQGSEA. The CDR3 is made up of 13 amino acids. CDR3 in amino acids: CSDREGALYGYTF. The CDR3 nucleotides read TGCAGCGACCGAGAAGGAGCCCTATATGGCTACACCTTC.

The CDR3 DNA follows: TGTGCCAGCAGCCCTCCGGGACAGGGATACGACACTGAAGCTTTCTTT. It codes for CASSPPGQGYDTEAFF. V usage is TRBV5-6 and J usage is TRBJ1-1; 9 positions match TRBD1. Trimming removed 4 bases from V and 3 bases from J; junction bases left unmatched: 10. This CDR3 comprises 16 residues. CDR1 is SGHDT and CDR2 is YYEEEE in the germline V gene.

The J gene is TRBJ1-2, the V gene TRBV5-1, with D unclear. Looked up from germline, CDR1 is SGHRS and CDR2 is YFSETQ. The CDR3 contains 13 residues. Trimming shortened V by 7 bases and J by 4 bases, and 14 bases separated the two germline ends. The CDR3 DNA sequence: TGCGCCAGCCACCGAGGACGGGGCTATGGCTACACCTTC. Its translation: CASHRGRGYGYTF.